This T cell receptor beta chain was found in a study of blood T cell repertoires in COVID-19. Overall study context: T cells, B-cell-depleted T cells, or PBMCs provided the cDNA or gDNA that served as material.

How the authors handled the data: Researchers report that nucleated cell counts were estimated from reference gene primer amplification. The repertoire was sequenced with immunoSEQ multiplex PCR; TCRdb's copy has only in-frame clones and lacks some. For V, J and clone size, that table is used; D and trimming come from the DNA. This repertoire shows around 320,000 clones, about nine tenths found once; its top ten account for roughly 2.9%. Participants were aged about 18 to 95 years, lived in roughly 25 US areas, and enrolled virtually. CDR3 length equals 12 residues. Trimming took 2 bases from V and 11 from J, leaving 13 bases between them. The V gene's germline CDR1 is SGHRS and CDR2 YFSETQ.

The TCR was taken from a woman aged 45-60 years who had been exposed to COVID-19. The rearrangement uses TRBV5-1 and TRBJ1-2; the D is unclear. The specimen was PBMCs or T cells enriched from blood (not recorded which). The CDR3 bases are TGCGCCAGCAGCTTTGGGTCGGGATGGTACACCTTC. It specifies CASSFGSGWYTF.